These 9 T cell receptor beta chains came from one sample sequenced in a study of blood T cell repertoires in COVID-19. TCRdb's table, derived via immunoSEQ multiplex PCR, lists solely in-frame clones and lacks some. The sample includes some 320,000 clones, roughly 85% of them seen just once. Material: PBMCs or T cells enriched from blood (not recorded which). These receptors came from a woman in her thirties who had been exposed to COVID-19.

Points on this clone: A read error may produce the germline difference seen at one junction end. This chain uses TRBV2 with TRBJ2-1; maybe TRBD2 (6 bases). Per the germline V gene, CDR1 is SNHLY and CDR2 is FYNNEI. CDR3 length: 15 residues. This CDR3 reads CASSEAGGKIDEQFF. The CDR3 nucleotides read TGTGCCAGCAGCGAAGCTGGGGGGAAGATCGATGAGCAGTTCTTC.

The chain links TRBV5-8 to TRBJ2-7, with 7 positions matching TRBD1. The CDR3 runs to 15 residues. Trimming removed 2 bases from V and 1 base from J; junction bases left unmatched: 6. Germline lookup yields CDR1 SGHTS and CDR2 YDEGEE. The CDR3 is CASSFRTGPSYEQYF. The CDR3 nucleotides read TGTGCCAGCAGCTTTCGGACAGGACCATCCTACGAGCAGTACTTC.

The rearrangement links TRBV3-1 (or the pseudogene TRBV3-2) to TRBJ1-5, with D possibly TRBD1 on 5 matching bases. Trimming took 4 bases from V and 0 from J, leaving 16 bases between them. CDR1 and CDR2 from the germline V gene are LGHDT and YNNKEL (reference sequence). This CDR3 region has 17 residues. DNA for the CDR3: TGTGCCAGCAGCCGATCTGTGGGGGGAAATAGCAATCAGCCCCAGCATTTT. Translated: CASSRSVGGNSNQPQHF.

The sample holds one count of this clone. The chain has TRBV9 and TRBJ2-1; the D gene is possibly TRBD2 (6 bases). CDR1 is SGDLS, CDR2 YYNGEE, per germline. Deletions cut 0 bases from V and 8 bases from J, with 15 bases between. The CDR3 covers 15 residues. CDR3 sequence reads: CASSVGRGWDHEQFF. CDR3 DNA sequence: TGTGCCAGCAGCGTAGGGAGGGGATGGGATCATGAGCAGTTCTTC. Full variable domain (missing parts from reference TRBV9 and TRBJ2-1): DSGVTQTPKHLITATGQRVTLRCSPRSGDLSVYWYQQSLDQGLQFLIQYYNGEERAKGNILERFSAQQFPDLHSELNLSSLELGDSALYFCASSVGRGWDHEQFFGPGTRLTVL.

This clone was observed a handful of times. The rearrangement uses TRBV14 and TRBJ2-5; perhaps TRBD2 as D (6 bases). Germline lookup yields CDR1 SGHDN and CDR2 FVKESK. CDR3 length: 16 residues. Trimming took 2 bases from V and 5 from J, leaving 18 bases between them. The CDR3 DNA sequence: TGTGCCAGCAGCCAAAGGTTTGGGACTCATAGGGAGACCCAGTACTTC. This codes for CASSQRFGTHRETQYF.

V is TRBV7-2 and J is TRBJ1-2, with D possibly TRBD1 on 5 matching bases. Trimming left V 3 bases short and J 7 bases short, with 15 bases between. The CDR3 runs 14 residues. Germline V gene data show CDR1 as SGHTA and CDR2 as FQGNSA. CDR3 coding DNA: TGTGCCAGCAGCTTTCGAGGAGGGGAGGGTGGCTACACCTTC. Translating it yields CASSFRGGEGGYTF.

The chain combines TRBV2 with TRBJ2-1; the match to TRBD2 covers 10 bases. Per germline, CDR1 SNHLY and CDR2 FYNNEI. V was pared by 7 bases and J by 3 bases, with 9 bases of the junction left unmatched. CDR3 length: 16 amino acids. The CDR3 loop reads CASKPLIAGGYNEQFF. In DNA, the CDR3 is TGTGCCAGCAAACCTCTGATAGCGGGAGGCTACAATGAGCAGTTCTTC.

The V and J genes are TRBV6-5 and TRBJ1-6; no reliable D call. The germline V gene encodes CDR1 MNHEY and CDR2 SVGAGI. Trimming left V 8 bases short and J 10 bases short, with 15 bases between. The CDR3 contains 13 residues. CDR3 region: CASFTAGVSPLHF. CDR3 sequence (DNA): TGTGCCAGCTTTACCGCGGGTGTGTCACCCCTCCACTTT.

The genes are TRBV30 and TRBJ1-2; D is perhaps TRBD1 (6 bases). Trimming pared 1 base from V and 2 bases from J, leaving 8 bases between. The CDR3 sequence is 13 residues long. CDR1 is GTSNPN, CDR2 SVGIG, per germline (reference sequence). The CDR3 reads CAWSGQVNYGYTF. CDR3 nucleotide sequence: TGTGCCTGGAGTGGACAGGTCAACTATGGCTACACCTTC. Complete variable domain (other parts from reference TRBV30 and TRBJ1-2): SQTIHQWPATLVQPVGSPLSLECTVEGTSNPNLYWYRQAAGRGLQLLFYSVGIGQISSEVPQNLSASRPQDRQFILSSKKLLLSDSGFYLCAWSGQVNYGYTFGSGTRLTVV.